The clone carrying this T cell receptor (beta chain) was recorded a few times. In the study's own analysis: For nucleated cells, counts were estimated from reference gene primer amplification. Sequenced by immunoSEQ multiplex PCR; TCRdb stores in-frame clones only, minus some. That table gives V, J and clone size, and the DNA gave D and trimming. The table has roughly 81,000 clones, around 88% seen once. The data derive from a study of blood T cell repertoires in COVID-19. In the study overall: The analysed material was cDNA or gDNA that came from T cells, B-cell-depleted T cells, or PBMCs.

With V trimmed by 5 bases and J by 4 bases, 7 bases remained unmatched. Germline V CDR1 and CDR2: MDHEN, SYDVKM. This CDR3 comprises 16 residues. V is TRBV28 and J is TRBJ2-2; 10 nucleotides match TRBD2. The origin of this receptor is a man of 80 years or more with active or convalescent COVID-19. Sequencing used peripheral blood. CDR3 sequence reads: CASSPSGSPITGELFF. In nucleotides, the CDR3 is TGTGCCAGCAGTCCTAGCGGGAGCCCTATCACCGGGGAGCTGTTTTTT.